This TCR beta chain was identified during a study of OX40 agonist ivuxolimab in advanced cancers. Germline CDR1 and CDR2: MNHNS and SASEGT. V lost 4 bases to trimming and J lost 5 bases; unmatched junction nucleotides: 3. The CDR3 covers 14 residues. Autoimmune disease history or systemic immunosuppression led to patients being barred. The protocol was immunoSEQ multiplex PCR, while the TCRdb copy is restricted to in-frame clones and leaves out a portion. Seen here are 95,000 to 100,000 clones, around 91% observed once, and the top ten hold around 1.5%. This sample comprised CD4+ or CD8+ T cells sorted from blood, obtained in a trial of the OX40 agonist ivuxolimab. The rearrangement uses TRBV6-1 and TRBJ2-2; 8 nucleotides line up with TRBD2. The receptor comes from an adult with an advanced solid tumor such as melanoma, head and neck, liver or kidney cancer. The CDR3 protein is CASSVSGGTGELFF. In nucleotides, the CDR3 is TGTGCCAGCAGTGTGAGCGGGGGTACCGGGGAGCTGTTTTTT.